The entry below describes one T cell receptor (beta chain). This CDR3 is built from 16 residues. Germline values: CDR1 SQVTM, CDR2 ANQGSEA. V shed 2 bases and J 3 bases; nucleotides not matched to a gene: 11. These data are taken from a study of blood T cell repertoires in COVID-19. Background on the study: COVID-19 samples collected from the United States, Italy and Spain covered acute and convalescent phases. PBMCs, B-cell-depleted T cells, or T cells were the source of the cDNA or gDNA that made up the material.

The authors' processing: Researchers report that nucleated cell counts were estimated from reference gene primer amplification. Sequencing used immunoSEQ multiplex PCR; TCRdb keeps in-frame clones, though not all of them. V, J and clone size were drawn from that table, and D and trimming were deduced from the DNA. Among 180,000 or so clones, roughly 80% were seen once, and the ten largest hold roughly 12%. This chain joins TRBV29-1 and TRBJ1-1; 8 bases map to TRBD1. Sequencing input: peripheral blood. The TCR comes from a middle-aged man who had recovered from COVID-19. CDR3 nucleotide sequence: TGCAGCGTTGAAACCCCCACAGGGGGGGCACACACTGAAGCTTTCTTT. Its protein product is CSVETPTGGAHTEAFF. Filled out from reference TRBV29-1 and TRBJ1-1, the complete variable domain reads SAVISQKPSRDICQRGTSLTIQCQVDSQVTMMFWYRQQPGQSLTLIATANQGSEATYESGFVIDKFPISRPNLTFSTLTVSNMSPEDSSIYLCSVETPTGGAHTEAFFGQGTRLTVV.